Listed below are T cell receptor beta chains from one sample, sequenced in a study of beta chain features in type 1 diabetes. Clones were sequenced by immunoSEQ multiplex PCR, and TCRdb holds only the in-frame ones, with some missing. The data contain about 250,000 clones, roughly an eighth of them singletons. Sequencing used naive CD4+ T cells from blood. The source of these receptors is a woman between 35 and 50 years old in good health. The CDR3 runs from the conserved cysteine through the conserved F or W. Fields, in order: D gene, V gene, clone size, J gene, CDR3 protein, CDR3 DNA. The D gene is left open where the match is weak. Not all rows give a size; the values are once, few, many and, for expanded clones, a class.

.	TRBV5-4	few	TRBJ2-3	CASSRPGGGGTDTQYF	TGTGCCAGCAGCAGACCGGGGGGCGGGGGCACAGATACGCAGTATTTT
TRBD2	TRBV7-9	.	TRBJ2-3	CASSPTGTSGGAFTDTQYF	TGTGCCAGCAGCCCCACCGGAACTAGCGGGGGGGCCTTCACAGATACGCAGTATTTT
.	TRBV18	.	TRBJ1-1	CASSPQTGQAFF	TGTGCCAGCTCACCACAGACAGGACAAGCTTTCTTT
TRBD1	TRBV13	.	TRBJ2-7	CASSAIRDRTPQYF	TGTGCCAGCAGCGCGATTAGGGACAGAACACCTCAGTACTTC
TRBD2	TRBV7-9	few	TRBJ2-1	CASSSRGGSYNEQFF	TGTGCCAGCAGCTCCCGGGGGGGCTCCTACAATGAGCAGTTCTTC
TRBD2	TRBV7-2	.	TRBJ2-7	CASSLRGGTSYEQYF	TGTGCCAGCAGCTTACGCGGGGGGACATCCTACGAGCAGTACTTC
.	TRBV7-9	.	TRBJ2-5	CASSLAAYQETQYF	TGTGCCAGCAGCTTAGCAGCATATCAAGAGACCCAGTACTTC
TRBD2	TRBV6-1	.	TRBJ2-7	CASSEGLAVYEQYF	TGTGCCAGCAGCGAGGGACTAGCGGTCTACGAGCAGTACTTC
TRBD1	TRBV29-1	many	TRBJ2-3	CSVVWTGQPTDTQYF	TGCAGCGTTGTGTGGACGGGACAGCCTACAGATACGCAGTATTTT
TRBD1	TRBV9	.	TRBJ1-2	CASSPLPDRVARCTF	TGTGCCAGCAGCCCCCTTCCTGACAGGGTTGCAAGGTGCACCTTC
TRBD2	TRBV11-2	few	TRBJ2-2	CASSLAGGAVGELFF	TGTGCCAGCAGCTTAGCCGGGGGGGCAGTCGGGGAGCTGTTTTTT
TRBD1	TRBV19	few	TRBJ2-2	CASSGDRNTGELFF	TGTGCCAGTAGCGGGGACAGAAACACCGGGGAGCTGTTTTTT
TRBD2	TRBV9	few	TRBJ2-5	CASSVALAGQGETQYF	TGTGCCAGCAGCGTAGCTCTAGCGGGTCAGGGAGAGACCCAGTACTTC
.	TRBV7-6	few	TRBJ1-5	CASSFFRDRESNQPQHF	TGTGCCAGCAGCTTCTTCAGGGATCGGGAGAGCAATCAGCCCCAGCATTTT
.	TRBV7-9	.	TRBJ2-7	CASSTRGGGLYEQYF	TGTGCCAGCAGCACCCGGGGAGGGGGGCTCTACGAGCAGTACTTC
TRBD1	TRBV18	.	TRBJ1-2	CASSTLVGQGEIGYTF	TGTGCCAGCTCAACACTAGTAGGACAGGGGGAAATTGGCTACACCTTC
TRBD1	TRBV9	.	TRBJ2-4	CASSPTGGGNIQYF	TGTGCCAGCAGCCCAACAGGGGGCGGAAACATTCAGTACTTC
.	TRBV6-5	few	TRBJ1-2	CASGPGGVTTYGYTF	TGTGCCAGCGGGCCGGGGGGGGTGACTACATATGGCTACACCTTC
TRBD1	TRBV7-2	few	TRBJ2-5	CASSPRTGGPTFQETQYF	TGTGCCAGCAGCCCCCGGACAGGGGGACCGACATTCCAAGAGACCCAGTACTTC
TRBD2	TRBV2	.	TRBJ2-7	CASSVQRGAYEQYF	TGTGCCAGCAGTGTACAGCGGGGGGCCTACGAGCAGTACTTC
TRBD1	TRBV2	.	TRBJ1-5	CASSVGDRVQPQHF	TGTGCCAGCAGTGTGGGGGACAGAGTCCAGCCCCAGCATTTT
.	TRBV19	few	TRBJ2-3	CASTGNTDTQYF	TGTGCCAGTACCGGGAATACAGATACGCAGTATTTT
TRBD2	TRBV2	few	TRBJ2-3	CASSMRGSTDTQYF	TGTGCCAGCAGTATGCGGGGGAGCACAGATACGCAGTATTTT
TRBD1	TRBV4-1	few	TRBJ1-2	CASSQDRDSYGYTF	TGCGCCAGCAGCCAAGATCGGGACAGCTATGGCTACACCTTC
TRBD2	TRBV18	few	TRBJ2-1	CASSAGTSGNEQFF	TGTGCCAGCTCGGCCGGGACTAGCGGTAATGAGCAGTTCTTC
.	TRBV5-1	.	TRBJ2-3	CASSLGGSGTDTQYF	TGCGCCAGCAGCCTTGGAGGTTCCGGCACAGATACGCAGTATTTT
.	TRBV5-1	.	TRBJ2-5	CASSLAGRRETQYF	TGCGCCAGCAGCTTGGCAGGGCGGCGGGAGACCCAGTACTTC
TRBD1	TRBV7-6	.	TRBJ2-1	CASSLAGTVYNEQFF	TGTGCCAGCAGCTTAGCGGGGACAGTCTACAATGAGCAGTTCTTC
.	TRBV5-6	few	TRBJ2-5	CASSLVSGGSRETQYF	TGTGCCAGCAGCTTGGTTTCCGGGGGATCACGGGAGACCCAGTACTTC
TRBD2	TRBV4-1	.	TRBJ2-1	CASSSRTSGGVNEQFF	TGCGCCAGCAGCTCCCGGACTAGCGGGGGGGTGAATGAGCAGTTCTTC
TRBD2	TRBV27	.	TRBJ2-5	CASSPRRLAAGETQYF	TGTGCCAGCAGTCCGCGACGACTAGCGGCGGGGGAGACCCAGTACTTC
TRBD2	TRBV9	few	TRBJ2-1	CASSVAPSGGLRNEQFF	TGTGCCAGCAGCGTAGCGCCTAGCGGGGGGCTTAGGAATGAGCAGTTCTTC
TRBD1	TRBV7-2	.	TRBJ1-3	CASSTGQPPYSGNTIYF	TGTGCCAGCAGCACGGGACAGCCGCCGTACTCTGGAAACACCATATATTTT
.	TRBV7-9	.	TRBJ2-7	CASSRTVYEQYF	TGTGCCAGCAGCCGGACAGTCTACGAGCAGTACTTC
.	TRBV6-1	.	TRBJ1-4	CASSARQGSTNEKLFF	TGTGCCAGCAGTGCACGGCAGGGGAGCACTAATGAAAAACTGTTTTTT
.	TRBV7-9	few	TRBJ2-5	CASSEQGGGETQYF	TGTGCCAGCAGCGAACAGGGCGGAGGTGAGACCCAGTACTTC
TRBD1	TRBV6-6	few	TRBJ1-1	CASKSGQGAFF	TGTGCCAGCAAGTCGGGACAGGGGGCTTTCTTT
TRBD2	TRBV9	few	TRBJ2-1	CASSGGRGGSALYNEQFF	TGTGCCAGCAGCGGAGGGAGGGGTGGCAGCGCCCTATACAATGAGCAGTTCTTC
.	TRBV6-5	few	TRBJ2-1	CASSLSYNEQFF	TGTGCCAGCAGCCTCTCCTACAATGAGCAGTTCTTC
.	TRBV7-9	.	TRBJ1-4	CASSLGGAQGGKLFF	TGTGCCAGCAGCCTAGGAGGGGCCCAAGGGGGAAAACTGTTTTTT
TRBD1	TRBV6-6	.	TRBJ1-1	CASSGTGGRNTEAFF	TGTGCCAGCAGTGGGACAGGAGGAAGGAACACTGAAGCTTTCTTT
.	TRBV7-9	.	TRBJ1-4	CASSLAPTTNEKLFF	TGTGCCAGCAGCTTAGCCCCCACAACTAATGAAAAACTGTTTTTT
TRBD1	TRBV4-2	few	TRBJ1-6	CASSQERGQINSPLHF	TGTGCCAGCAGCCAAGAACGGGGACAGATTAATTCACCCCTCCACTTT
TRBD1	TRBV29-1	.	TRBJ2-7	CSVEEAGGLYEQYF	TGCAGCGTTGAAGAGGCAGGGGGCCTGTACGAGCAGTACTTC
TRBD1	TRBV29-1	.	TRBJ2-2	CSVQTGQGGTRELFF	TGCAGCGTTCAAACGGGACAGGGAGGCACCAGGGAGCTGTTTTTT
.	TRBV11-2	few	TRBJ2-7	CASSLEEVSSYEQYF	TGTGCCAGCAGCTTAGAGGAGGTGAGCTCCTACGAGCAGTACTTC
TRBD2	TRBV18	.	TRBJ2-1	CASSPLASGSSYNEQFF	TGTGCCAGCTCACCACTTGCTAGCGGTAGCTCCTACAATGAGCAGTTCTTC
.	TRBV5-4	few	TRBJ1-2	CASSFDGANYGYTF	TGTGCCAGCAGCTTTGATGGGGCCAACTATGGCTACACCTTC
TRBD2	TRBV5-1	.	TRBJ2-5	CASTLTGTSGEETQYF	TGCGCCAGCACCCTCACCGGGACTAGCGGGGAAGAGACCCAGTACTTC
.	TRBV19	few	TRBJ2-2	CASIRRANTGELFF	TGTGCCAGTATACGCAGGGCGAACACCGGGGAGCTGTTTTTT
.	TRBV6-5	.	TRBJ2-7	CASRPEGKSYEQYF	TGTGCCAGCAGACCTGAGGGCAAATCCTACGAGCAGTACTTC